This T cell receptor (beta chain) was observed in a study of shared clonotypes between healthy human individuals. Method: immunoSEQ multiplex PCR; TCRdb's copy keeps in-frame clones and lacks some. The data contain 100,000 to 120,000 clones, under 70% of them seen just once; the ten biggest clones take up approximately 23%. Only one count was recorded for this clone. The sequence derives from a woman younger than 45 in good health. Sequencing was performed on memory CD8+ T cells sorted from blood. Subset reported: CD45RO+ cells pooled with CCR7-negative TemRA cells.

CDR3 nucleotide sequence: TGTGCCAGCAGCCGAGGGACTGCATCCTACAATGAGCAGTTCTTC. It codes for CASSRGTASYNEQFF. This chain uses TRBV7-2 with TRBJ2-1, with D tentatively TRBD2 (6 bases). The germline V and J ends were trimmed by 5 bases and 1 base, with 12 bases remaining between them. From germline, CDR1 is SGHTA and CDR2 FQGNSA. CDR3 size: 15 residues.